These 7 T cell receptor beta chains were all obtained from the same sample, sequenced in a study of blood T cell repertoires in COVID-19. Sequencing was performed with immunoSEQ multiplex PCR; in TCRdb, only in-frame clones are kept and a portion is missing. The data contain 130,000 to 150,000 clones, roughly 87% of them seen just once; the ten biggest clones take up around 1.6%. Sequencing used peripheral blood. These receptor sequences come from a human donor in a cohort sampled during active COVID-19.

This chain joins TRBV4-1 and TRBJ1-3; D uncertain. Trimming removed 8 bases at V and 0 bases at J, with 14 bases between. Germline V lookup: CDR1 MGHRA, CDR2 YSYEKL. The length of the CDR3 is 15 residues. The DNA for the CDR3 is TGCGCCAGCGGACGGACTGCTGTCTCTGGAAACACCATATATTTT. Amino acid sequence: CASGRTAVSGNTIYF.

The chain carries TRBV7-2 and TRBJ2-3; 8 nucleotides line up with TRBD2. J gave up 8 bases and V 4 bases, and 11 bases lay outside the gene matches. Germline CDR1 SGHTA, CDR2 FQGNSA. CDR3 length equals 15 residues. The CDR3 loop reads CASSSSQLAGRTQYF. As DNA, the CDR3 is TGTGCCAGCAGCTCGTCCCAGTTAGCGGGGCGTACGCAGTATTTT. The full variable domain, with the rest looked up from reference TRBV7-2 and TRBJ2-3, is GAGVSQSPSNKVTEKGKDVELRCDPISGHTALYWYRQSLGQGLEFLIYFQGNSAPDKSGLPSDRFSAERTGGSVSTLTIQRTQQEDSAVYLCASSSSQLAGRTQYFGPGTRLTVL.

Comments on this clone: Within the sample, other DNA sequences also encode this same CDR3. The CDR3 DNA follows: TGTGCCAGCAGAACCGACAGGGGCGGGGAGACCCAGTACTTC. Amino acids: CASRTDRGGETQYF. V and J are TRBV2 and TRBJ2-5; TRBD1 matches 8 bases. CDR3 size: 14 residues. J was trimmed by 5 bases and V by 6 bases; bases with no gene match: 8. The germline V gene encodes CDR1 SNHLY and CDR2 FYNNEI.

The chain has TRBV2 and TRBJ1-3; TRBD1 matches at 9 bases. Germline V gives CDR1 SNHLY, CDR2 FYNNEI. V trimming: 6 bases; J trimming: 2 bases; junction bases outside the gene matches: 2. The CDR3 is 14 residues long. The CDR3 here is CASSRQGAGNTIYF. The CDR3 bases are TGTGCCAGCAGCCGACAGGGGGCTGGAAACACCATATATTTT.

This clone has just a few counts. This chain joins TRBV5-1 and TRBJ2-7, with D perhaps TRBD2 (6 bases). Germline CDR1 and CDR2: SGHRS and YFSETQ. This CDR3 comprises 14 residues. Trimming left V 6 bases short and J 6 bases short, with 19 bases between. DNA for the CDR3: TGCGCCAGCACCGAGAGACCGGGGGATGGCGAGCAGTACTTC. Protein sequence: CASTERPGDGEQYF.

The chain joins TRBV7-8 to TRBJ1-1; TRBD1 matches 7 bases. CDR3 length: 18 amino acids. V trimming: 5 bases; J trimming: 0 bases; junction bases outside the gene matches: 15. Germline V gives CDR1 SGHVS, CDR2 FQNEAQ. CDR3 in amino acids: CASSTRQGSLSLNTEAFF. The CDR3 nucleotides are TGTGCCAGCAGCACCCGACAGGGCTCCCTCTCCCTGAACACTGAAGCTTTCTTT. The full variable domain, with the rest looked up from reference TRBV7-8 and TRBJ1-1, is GAGVSQSPRYKVAKRGQDVALRCDPISGHVSLFWYQQALGQGPEFLTYFQNEAQLDKSGLPSDRFFAERPEGSVSTLKIQRTQQEDSAVYLCASSTRQGSLSLNTEAFFGQGTRLTVV.

This chain connects TRBV12-3 or TRBV12-4 to TRBJ1-1; the D is unclear. The CDR3 is made up of 13 amino acids. V was clipped by 3 bases and J by 4 bases, with 9 bases between them. CDR3 nucleotide sequence: TGTGCCAGCAGTTTTAGGGAGGGCACTGAAGCTTTCTTT. Protein: CASSFREGTEAFF.